A single sample is the source of the 7 T cell receptor beta chains below, sequenced in a study of blood T cell repertoires in COVID-19. Assay: immunoSEQ multiplex PCR; the TCRdb copy retains only in-frame clones and omits some. The sample lists approximately 190,000 clones, around three quarters seen once, with 15% to 20% in the top ten. The sample consisted of peripheral blood. The receptors here all came from a man aged 55 to 69 with active or convalescent COVID-19.

A few counts support this clone. The J gene is TRBJ1-5, the V gene TRBV4-1; 9 positions match TRBD1. Trimming removed 1 base from V and 1 base from J; junction bases left unmatched: 17. CDR3 length: 21 residues. Germline V gives CDR1 MGHRA, CDR2 YSYEKL. Here the CDR3 reads CASSQAFPAPSGTGSNQPQHF. In DNA, the CDR3 is TGCGCCAGCAGCCAAGCTTTCCCGGCCCCCTCTGGGACAGGGAGCAATCAGCCCCAGCATTTT.

The V gene is TRBV18, the J gene TRBJ2-7; 7 nucleotides line up with TRBD2. The germline V gene encodes CDR1 KGHSH and CDR2 LQKENI. Trimming removed 9 bases from V and 2 bases from J; junction bases left unmatched: 10. The length of the CDR3 is 14 residues. In DNA, the CDR3 is TGTGCCAGTGCAACGGGGAGCGGGGCCTACGAGCAGTACTTC. This encodes CASATGSGAYEQYF. Full variable domain (outside the CDR3, taken from reference TRBV18 and TRBJ2-7): NAGVMQNPRHLVRRRGQEARLRCSPMKGHSHVYWYRQLPEEGLKFMVYLQKENIIDESGMPKERFSAEFPKEGPSILRIQQVVRGDSAAYFCASATGSGAYEQYFGPGTRLTVT.

The chain uses TRBV19 and TRBJ2-7, with D tentatively TRBD1 (6 bases). The germline V gene encodes CDR1 LNHDA and CDR2 SQIVND (reference sequence). Trimming took off 3 bases at V and 1 base at J, with 7 bases between the two ends. The CDR3 sequence is 13 residues long. The CDR3: CASSITGSYEQYF. The CDR3 coding sequence is TGTGCCAGTAGTATCACAGGGTCCTACGAGCAGTACTTC.

This clone was found once. The chain joins TRBV16 to TRBJ1-4; no clear D gene. CDR1 is KGHSY, CDR2 FQNENV, per germline. This CDR3 spans 14 amino acids. Trimming cost V 2 bases and J 5 bases, with 9 bases left between them. This chain's CDR3 is CASSQGPMNEKLFF. CDR3 DNA sequence: TGTGCCAGCAGCCAAGGGCCGATGAATGAAAAACTGTTTTTT.

CDR3 residues: CASSRDRGLWQPQHF. In DNA form, the CDR3 reads TGTGCCAGCAGTCGTGACAGGGGGCTATGGCAGCCCCAGCATTTT. The chain links TRBV5-6 to TRBJ1-5, with TRBD1 matching over 10 bases. Looked up from germline, CDR1 is SGHDT and CDR2 is YYEEEE. The CDR3 runs 15 residues. V was pared by 5 bases and J by 7 bases, with 9 bases of the junction left unmatched.

This clone was observed a single time. J is TRBJ1-5 and V is TRBV7-9, with 7 nucleotides matching TRBD1. After removal of 5 bases from V and 6 bases from J, the junction contained 7 bases not matched to a gene. Germline V gives CDR1 SEHNR, CDR2 FQNEAQ (reference sequence). This CDR3 comprises 14 residues. The CDR3 reads CASSETGLSQPQHF. As DNA, the CDR3 is TGTGCCAGCAGCGAGACAGGGTTAAGTCAGCCCCAGCATTTT. Looking up the rest from reference TRBV7-9 and TRBJ1-5 gives the full variable domain: DTGVSQNPRHKITKRGQNVTFRCDPISEHNRLYWYRQTLGQGPEFLTYFQNEAQLEKSRLLSDRFSAERPKGSFSTLEIQRTEQGDSAMYLCASSETGLSQPQHFGDGTRLSIL.

For the CDR3, the DNA is TGCAGCGTTCCTACCCGGGGTGGAATGAACACTGAAGCTTTCTTT. Its protein is CSVPTRGGMNTEAFF. The chain links TRBV29-1 to TRBJ1-1; D uncertain. CDR3 length equals 15 residues. The germline V gene has CDR1 SQVTM and CDR2 ANQGSEA. Between the trimmed V and J ends, which lost 5 bases and 0 bases, there was a span of 16 bases.